The sequence of this TCR beta chain was determined in a study of cytomegalovirus exposure and HLA in healthy donors. Notes on the study in general: Common viral pathogens were later found to be apparently linked to several of the most significant clusters.

Worth noting for this clone: Its specificity is unknown. This sample also contains other DNA sequences that code for the same CDR3.

The V gene end was trimmed by 2 bases and the J gene end by 7 bases; junction bases not matched to a gene: 5. This CDR3 is 15 amino acids long. Germline values: CDR1 LNHDA, CDR2 SQIVND (reference sequence). The PCR made use of 60 Vbeta and 13 Jbeta primers. Some clones are missing from TCRdb's copy, which holds only in-frame ones; the method was immunoSEQ multiplex PCR. Of some 150,000 clones listed, approximately 71% are singletons. The clonotype was recovered from a middle-aged man in good health and CMV-seronegative. This rearrangement joins TRBV19 to TRBJ1-4, with 9 bases lining up with TRBD1. Sequencing was done on a sample of PBMCs. CDR3 in amino acids: CASSIRGTGIEKLFF. DNA of the CDR3: TGTGCCAGTAGTATAAGGGGGACAGGGATTGAAAAACTGTTTTTT. Drawing the rest from reference TRBV19 and TRBJ1-4, the complete variable domain is DGGITQSPKYLFRKEGQNVTLSCEQNLNHDAMYWYRQDPGQGLRLIYYSQIVNDFQKGDIAEGYSVSREKKESFPLTVTSAQKNPTAFYLCASSIRGTGIEKLFFGSGTQLSVL.